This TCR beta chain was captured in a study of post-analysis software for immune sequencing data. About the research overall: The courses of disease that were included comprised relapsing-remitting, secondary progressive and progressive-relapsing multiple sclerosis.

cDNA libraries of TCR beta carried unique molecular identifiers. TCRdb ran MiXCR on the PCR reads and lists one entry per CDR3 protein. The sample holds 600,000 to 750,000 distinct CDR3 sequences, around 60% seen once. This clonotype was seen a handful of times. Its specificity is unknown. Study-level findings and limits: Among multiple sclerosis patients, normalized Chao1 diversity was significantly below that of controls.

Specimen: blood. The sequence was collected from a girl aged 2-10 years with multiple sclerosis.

CDR3 sequence: CSVTTGPRSTDTQYF. The DNA of the CDR3 is TGCAGTGTCACGACAGGGCCTCGCTCCACAGATACGCAGTATTTT. V and J are TRBV20-1 and TRBJ2-3; 7 bases line up with TRBD1. CDR3 length: 15 amino acids. V was pared by 7 bases and J by 2 bases, with 12 bases of the junction left unmatched. Germline V lookup: CDR1 DFQATT, CDR2 SNEGSKA (reference sequence).